This entry features one TCR beta chain sequence. Its antigen is still unknown. One base away there is no much larger clone; base qualities are not given. The immunoSEQ Assay, a bias-controlled multiplex PCR, was used to amplify TCRbeta CDR3 regions from genomic DNA. As for the authors' bioinformatics: Nucleated cell counts per sample were estimated from amplification of reference gene primers within the assay. To quantify the absolute abundance of each unique TCRbeta CDR3 rearrangement, sequence reads were collapsed and filtered. For each sample, productive Simpson clonality was calculated by taking the square root of Simpson's diversity index across productive rearrangements. Imported from immuneACCESS, the table was reduced by TCRdb to in-frame sequences with V and J called. These copies leave out some clones; in studies compared against another copy, an unresolved V gene accounts for under half, and the cause of the remainder is not known. That table furnishes V, J and clone size, whereas the DNA furnished D and trimming. The table for this sample lists some 38,000 clones; approximately 80% of them were counted only once. About a tenth of the sample comes from the top ten.

Inclusive of the bounding cysteine and phenylalanine, the CDR3 is 15 residues long. The only DNA kept is the CDR3, 45 bases in frame from the first base. At the junction V is shortened by 4 bases and J by 2 bases; bases outside the gene matches: 6. CDR1 and CDR2 are read off the germline V gene as ENHRY and SYGVKD. This entry is derived from a study of blood T cell repertoires in COVID-19 (dated by TCRdb to 2019 to 2021). Concerning the study at large: Samples covering the acute and convalescent phases of COVID-19 were provided by collaborators in the United States, Italy and Spain. The prospective study material was composed of cDNA or gDNA derived from T cells, B-cell-depleted T cells, or PBMCs. Subjects who had been exposed to COVID-19, were actively infected with it, or had recovered from it provided the deeply sampled blood TCRbeta repertoires that made up the dataset. The repertoires were released in a freely available public database meant as a resource for research on the immune response to SARS-CoV-2. Samples were obtained from the ongoing ImmuneRACE study (first 160 participants) and from over 1,000 subjects provided by 6 global collaborators. Nearly every sample came with metadata listing a de-identified subject ID, COVID-19 status, age in years and sex. HLA class I and class II types, where available, came from metadata supplied by the sample provider rather than from assay-based typing. Results and caveats for the whole study, not just this receptor: Clinical and demographic metadata were provided uncurated, with the amount varying by source and participant.

Whole blood was collected in K2EDTA tubes by collaborating institutions according to the institutions' own protocols. For TCRbeta analysis, collaborators shipped samples in one of three forms: frozen whole blood, isolated PBMCs, or DNA extracted from either of those sample types. The rearrangement combines TRBV10-3 with TRBJ2-3, with 7 bases in between that match TRBD2. This clonotype was sampled from a man aged 60 to 75 in a cohort sampled during active COVID-19. Material for sequencing was peripheral blood. The bases are TGTGCCATCAGTGCCAGGGAGGGGCCCACAGATACGCAGTATTTT. Its amino acids are CAISAREGPTDTQYF.